Below, 8 T cell receptor beta chains from the same sample are listed, as sequenced in a study of blood T cell repertoires in COVID-19. TCRdb's copy holds only in-frame clones and misses some; the assay was immunoSEQ multiplex PCR. This repertoire shows 440,000 or so clones, approximately 89% found once; its top ten account for approximately 1.5%. Sample: peripheral blood. Receptors were obtained from a middle-aged woman with COVID-19, enrolled during active disease.

The chain couples TRBV6-6 to TRBJ1-2, with D hard to call. V was trimmed by 6 bases and J by 5 bases, leaving 10 bases between them. The CDR3 is 12 residues long. Germline V CDR1 and CDR2: MNHNY, SVGAGI (reference sequence). In DNA form, the CDR3 reads TGTGCCAGCAGCCCCGCGGGTTATGGCTACACCTTC. Its protein product is CASSPAGYGYTF.

This clone was counted only a few times. The genes are TRBV5-1 and TRBJ2-7, with 7 bases lining up with TRBD1. There are 14 residues in the CDR3. Germline CDR1 and CDR2: SGHRS and YFSETQ. The V segment lost 2 bases and the J segment 2 bases; nucleotides outside the gene matches: 4. CDR3 coding DNA: TGCGCCAGCAGCTTTACCGGGACAGCCTACGAGCAGTACTTC. Protein: CASSFTGTAYEQYF.

V gene TRBV7-9 combines with J gene TRBJ2-1; D uncertain. V was trimmed by 6 bases and J by 4 bases, leaving 4 bases between them. The CDR3 sequence is 11 residues long. Germline V gene lookup returns CDR1 SEHNR and CDR2 FQNEAQ (reference sequence). In DNA, the CDR3 is TGTGCCAGCAGTCCTTACAATGAGCAGTTCTTC. As protein: CASSPYNEQFF.

The V and J genes are TRBV6-5 and TRBJ1-1; 7 nucleotides match TRBD1. The trim removed 5 bases at V and 3 bases at J, leaving 3 bases unmatched. The CDR3 covers 13 residues. Germline values: CDR1 MNHEY, CDR2 SVGAGI. The CDR3 sequence is CASSRDRDTEAFF. CDR3 DNA sequence: TGTGCCAGCAGTCGGGACAGAGACACTGAAGCTTTCTTT.

In this sample, this clone turned up once. The chain joins TRBV5-4 to TRBJ1-1; TRBD1 is a possible D gene (6 bases). V lost 7 bases and J lost 0, with 19 bases in between. CDR1 and CDR2 (germline): SGHNT, YYREEE (reference sequence). The CDR3 contains 16 residues. CDR3 amino acids: CASQPGGGIMNTEAFF. CDR3 bases: TGTGCCAGCCAACCGGGGGGGGGCATAATGAACACTGAAGCTTTCTTT.

The genes are TRBV28 and TRBJ1-5; possibly TRBD1 for D (6 bases). The CDR3 is made up of 15 amino acids. Germline CDR1 reads MDHEN; CDR2 reads SYDVKM. V lost 7 bases to trimming and J lost 3 bases, with 16 bases between them. CDR3: CASTLGTPLNQPQHF. DNA for the CDR3: TGTGCCAGCACCCTCGGGACACCTCTCAATCAGCCCCAGCATTTT.

J is TRBJ2-7 and V is TRBV13, with D unresolved. V was clipped by 5 bases and J by 3 bases, with 8 bases between them. The CDR3 is made up of 12 amino acids. In germline, CDR1 is PRHDT, CDR2 FYEKMQ (reference sequence). The CDR3 spells CASSRLSYEQYF. Written as DNA, the CDR3 is TGTGCCAGCAGCCGACTTAGCTACGAGCAGTACTTC.

The chain employs TRBV5-4 and TRBJ2-1; TRBD1 matches 11 bases. The CDR3 runs 18 residues. Germline CDR1 reads SGHNT; CDR2 reads YYREEE (reference sequence). Unmatched junction bases numbered 19, after V lost 7 bases and J lost 7 bases. As DNA, the CDR3 is TGTGCCAGCCGACAACGACCGGGACAGGGGGGGATTGGGAATGAGCAGTTCTTC. It translates to CASRQRPGQGGIGNEQFF.